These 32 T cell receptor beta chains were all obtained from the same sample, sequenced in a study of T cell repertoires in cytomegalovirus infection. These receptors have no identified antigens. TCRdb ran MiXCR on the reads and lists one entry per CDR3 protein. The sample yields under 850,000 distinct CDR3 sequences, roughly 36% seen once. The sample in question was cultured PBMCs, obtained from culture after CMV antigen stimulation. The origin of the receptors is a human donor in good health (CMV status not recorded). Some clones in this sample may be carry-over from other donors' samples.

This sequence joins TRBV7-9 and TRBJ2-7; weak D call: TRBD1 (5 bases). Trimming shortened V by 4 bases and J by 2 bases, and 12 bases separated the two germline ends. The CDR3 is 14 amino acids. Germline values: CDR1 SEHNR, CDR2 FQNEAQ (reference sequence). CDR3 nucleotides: TGTGCCAGCAGCTACTCACAGGTTCCCTACGAGCAGTACTTC. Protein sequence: CASSYSQVPYEQYF.

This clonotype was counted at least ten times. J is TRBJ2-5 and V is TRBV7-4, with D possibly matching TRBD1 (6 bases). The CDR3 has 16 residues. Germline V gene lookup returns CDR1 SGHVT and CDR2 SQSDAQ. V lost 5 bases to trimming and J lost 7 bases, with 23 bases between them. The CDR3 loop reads CASSPWTARRRVTQYF. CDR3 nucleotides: TGTGCCAGCAGCCCTTGGACAGCAAGACGAAGGGTGACCCAGTACTTC.

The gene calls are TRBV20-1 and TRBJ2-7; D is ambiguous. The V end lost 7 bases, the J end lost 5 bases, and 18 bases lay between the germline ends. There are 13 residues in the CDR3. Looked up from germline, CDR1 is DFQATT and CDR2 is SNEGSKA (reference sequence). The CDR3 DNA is TGCAGTGTCCAACCCCCGCCCGCTAACGAGCAGTACTTC. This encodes CSVQPPPANEQYF.

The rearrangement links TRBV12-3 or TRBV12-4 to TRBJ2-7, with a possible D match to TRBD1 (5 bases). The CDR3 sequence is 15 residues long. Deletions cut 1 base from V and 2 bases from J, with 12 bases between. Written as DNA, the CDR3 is TGTGCCAGCAGTTTAGTGGTAGGACAACCCTACGAGCAGTACTTC. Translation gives CASSLVVGQPYEQYF.

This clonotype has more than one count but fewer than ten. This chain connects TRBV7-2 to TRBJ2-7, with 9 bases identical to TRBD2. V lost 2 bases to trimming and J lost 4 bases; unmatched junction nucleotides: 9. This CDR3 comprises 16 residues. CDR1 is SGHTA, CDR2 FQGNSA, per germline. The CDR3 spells CASSLNRGTSLYEQYF. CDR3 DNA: TGTGCCAGCAGCTTAAATCGGGGGACTAGCTTGTACGAGCAGTACTTC. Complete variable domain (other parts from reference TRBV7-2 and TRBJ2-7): GAGVSQSPSNKVTEKGKDVELRCDPISGHTALYWYRQSLGQGLEFLIYFQGNSAPDKSGLPSDRFSAERTGGSVSTLTIQRTQQEDSAVYLCASSLNRGTSLYEQYFGPGTRLTVT.

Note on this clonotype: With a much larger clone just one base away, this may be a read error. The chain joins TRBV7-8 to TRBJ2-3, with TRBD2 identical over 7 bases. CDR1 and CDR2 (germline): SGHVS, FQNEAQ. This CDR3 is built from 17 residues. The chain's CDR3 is CASSKVGGEGFTDTRYF. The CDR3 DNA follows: TGTGCCAGCAGCAAAGTGGGGGGGGAGGGCTTCACAGATACGCGGTATTTT. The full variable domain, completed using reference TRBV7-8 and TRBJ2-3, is GAGVSQSPRYKVAKRGQDVALRCDPISGHVSLFWYQQALGQGPEFLTYFQNEAQLDKSGLPSDRFFAERPEGSVSTLKIQRTQQEDSAVYLCASSKVGGEGFTDTRYFGPGTRLTVL.

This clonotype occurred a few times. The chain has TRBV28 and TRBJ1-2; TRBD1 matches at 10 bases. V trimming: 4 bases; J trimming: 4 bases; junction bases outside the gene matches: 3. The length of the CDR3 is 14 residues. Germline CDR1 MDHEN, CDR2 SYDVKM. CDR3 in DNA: TGTGCCAGCAGTTCGGGACAGGGGTTCTATGGCTACACCTTC. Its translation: CASSSGQGFYGYTF.

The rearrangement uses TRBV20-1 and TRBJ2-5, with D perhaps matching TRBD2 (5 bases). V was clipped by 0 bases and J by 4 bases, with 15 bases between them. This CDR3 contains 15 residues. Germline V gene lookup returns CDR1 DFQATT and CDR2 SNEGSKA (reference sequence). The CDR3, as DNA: TGCAGTGCTAGAGATCTGTTGGTGAGCGGAGAGACCCAGTACTTC. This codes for CSARDLLVSGETQYF.

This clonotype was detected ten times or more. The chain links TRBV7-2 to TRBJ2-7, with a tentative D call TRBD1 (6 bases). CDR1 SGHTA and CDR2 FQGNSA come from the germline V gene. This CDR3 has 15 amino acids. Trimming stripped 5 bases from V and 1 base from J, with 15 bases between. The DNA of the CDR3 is TGTGCCAGCAGCCCTGTGGGGGCTATATCCTACGAGCAGTACTTC. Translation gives CASSPVGAISYEQYF.

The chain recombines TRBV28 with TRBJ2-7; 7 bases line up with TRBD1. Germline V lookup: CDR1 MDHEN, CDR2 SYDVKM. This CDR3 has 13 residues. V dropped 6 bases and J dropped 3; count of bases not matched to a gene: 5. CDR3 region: CASRKTGFYEQYF. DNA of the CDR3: TGTGCCAGCAGGAAGACAGGGTTCTACGAGCAGTACTTC.

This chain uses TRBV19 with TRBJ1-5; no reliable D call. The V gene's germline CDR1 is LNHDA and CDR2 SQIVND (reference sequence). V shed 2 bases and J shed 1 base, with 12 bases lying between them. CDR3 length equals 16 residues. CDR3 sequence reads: CASSIPLGSSNQPQHF. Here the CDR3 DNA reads TGTGCCAGTAGTATACCCCTAGGCTCAAGCAATCAGCCCCAGCATTTT.

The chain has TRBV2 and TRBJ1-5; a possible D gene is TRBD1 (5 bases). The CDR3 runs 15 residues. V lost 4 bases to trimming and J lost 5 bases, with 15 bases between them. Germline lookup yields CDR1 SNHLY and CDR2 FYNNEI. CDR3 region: CASSGPRQSDQPQHF. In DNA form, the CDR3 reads TGTGCCAGCAGTGGTCCAAGACAGAGCGATCAGCCCCAGCATTTT. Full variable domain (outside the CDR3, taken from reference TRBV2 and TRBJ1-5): EPEVTQTPSHQVTQMGQEVILRCVPISNHLYFYWYRQILGQKVEFLVSFYNNEISEKSEIFDDQFSVERPDGSNFTLKIRSTKLEDSAMYFCASSGPRQSDQPQHFGDGTRLSIL.

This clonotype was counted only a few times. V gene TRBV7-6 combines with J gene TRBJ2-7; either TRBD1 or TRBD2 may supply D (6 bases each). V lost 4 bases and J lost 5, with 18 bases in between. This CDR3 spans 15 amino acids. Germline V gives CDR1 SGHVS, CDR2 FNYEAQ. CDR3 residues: CASSSNTGRRNEQYF. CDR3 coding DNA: TGTGCCAGCAGCTCTAATACAGGGAGGAGAAACGAGCAGTACTTC.

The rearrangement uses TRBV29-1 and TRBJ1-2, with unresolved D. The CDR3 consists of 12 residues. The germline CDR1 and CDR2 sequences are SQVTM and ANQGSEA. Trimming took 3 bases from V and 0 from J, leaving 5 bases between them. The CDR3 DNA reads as TGCAGCGTTGACAGCGCTAACTATGGCTACACCTTC. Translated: CSVDSANYGYTF.

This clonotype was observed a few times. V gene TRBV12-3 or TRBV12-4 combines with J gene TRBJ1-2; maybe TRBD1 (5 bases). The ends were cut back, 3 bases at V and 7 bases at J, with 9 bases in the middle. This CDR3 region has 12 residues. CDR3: CASSFGAGGYTF. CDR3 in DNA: TGTGCCAGCAGTTTTGGGGCGGGTGGCTACACCTTC.

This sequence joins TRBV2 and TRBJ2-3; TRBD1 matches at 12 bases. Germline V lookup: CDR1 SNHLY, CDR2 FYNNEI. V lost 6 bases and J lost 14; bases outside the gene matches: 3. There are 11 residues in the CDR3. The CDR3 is CASSAGQGAYF. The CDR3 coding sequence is TGTGCCAGCAGCGCGGGACAGGGGGCGTATTTT. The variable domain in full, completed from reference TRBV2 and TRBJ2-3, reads EPEVTQTPSHQVTQMGQEVILRCVPISNHLYFYWYRQILGQKVEFLVSFYNNEISEKSEIFDDQFSVERPDGSNFTLKIRSTKLEDSAMYFCASSAGQGAYFGPGTRLTVL.

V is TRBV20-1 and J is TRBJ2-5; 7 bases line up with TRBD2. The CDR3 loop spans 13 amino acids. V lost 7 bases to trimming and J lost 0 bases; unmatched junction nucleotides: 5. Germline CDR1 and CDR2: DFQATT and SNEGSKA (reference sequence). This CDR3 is CSETGTNQETQYF. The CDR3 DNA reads TGCAGTGAAACCGGGACTAACCAAGAGACCCAGTACTTC.

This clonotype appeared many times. This CDR3 is CASSLVLAGEGETQYF. The CDR3 nucleotides read TGTGCCAGCAGCTTAGTACTAGCGGGAGAAGGGGAGACCCAGTACTTC. The gene calls are TRBV7-6 and TRBJ2-5; TRBD2 matches 11 bases. The CDR3 has 16 amino acids. The V segment lost 1 base and the J segment 5 bases; nucleotides outside the gene matches: 6. CDR1 is SGHVS and CDR2 is FNYEAQ in the germline V gene.

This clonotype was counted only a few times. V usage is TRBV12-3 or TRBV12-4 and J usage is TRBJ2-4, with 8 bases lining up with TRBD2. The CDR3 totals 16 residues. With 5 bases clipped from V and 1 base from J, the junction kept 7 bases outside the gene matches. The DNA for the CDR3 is TGTGCCAGCAGTCCGCCGGGGGGGCGGGCCAAAAACATTCAGTACTTC. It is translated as CASSPPGGRAKNIQYF.

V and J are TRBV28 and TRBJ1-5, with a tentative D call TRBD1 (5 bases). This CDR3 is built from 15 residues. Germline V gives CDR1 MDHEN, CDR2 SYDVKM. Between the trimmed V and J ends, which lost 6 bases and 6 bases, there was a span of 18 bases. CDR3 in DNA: TGTGCCAGCAGGGCACCCAGCGGGGCTTTTCAGCCCCAGCATTTT. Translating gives CASRAPSGAFQPQHF.

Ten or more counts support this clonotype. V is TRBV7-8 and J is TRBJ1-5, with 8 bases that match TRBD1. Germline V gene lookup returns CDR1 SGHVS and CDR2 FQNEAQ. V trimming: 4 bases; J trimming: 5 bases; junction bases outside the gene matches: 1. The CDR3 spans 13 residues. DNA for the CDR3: TGTGCCAGCAGCTCGGACAGGGATCAGCCCCAGCATTTT. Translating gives CASSSDRDQPQHF.

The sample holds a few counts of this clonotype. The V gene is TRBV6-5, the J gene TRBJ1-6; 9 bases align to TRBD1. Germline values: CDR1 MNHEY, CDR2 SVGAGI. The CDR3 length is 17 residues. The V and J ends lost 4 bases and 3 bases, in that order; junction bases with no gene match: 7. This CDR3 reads CASSFTQGAGYNSPLHF. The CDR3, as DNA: TGTGCCAGCAGTTTCACACAGGGGGCGGGCTATAATTCACCCCTCCACTTT.

CDR3 coding DNA: TGCAGTGCTAGAGGGCTAGCCTCCTACGAGCAGTACTTC. Encoded protein: CSARGLASYEQYF. The chain links TRBV20-1 to TRBJ2-7, with D possibly TRBD2 on 5 matching bases. The CDR3 contains 13 residues. CDR1 is DFQATT and CDR2 is SNEGSKA in the germline V gene (reference sequence). V was shortened by 1 base and J by 0 bases, with 7 bases between the two germline ends.

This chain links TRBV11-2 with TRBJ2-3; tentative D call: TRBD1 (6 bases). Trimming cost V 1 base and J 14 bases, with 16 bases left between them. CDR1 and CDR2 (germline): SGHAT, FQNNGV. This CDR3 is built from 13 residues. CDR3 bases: TGTGCCAGCAGCTTAGGGACCGGGACAACCCCGTATTTT. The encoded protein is CASSLGTGTTPYF.

In DNA form, the CDR3 reads TGCAGCGGAGACAGGGGGCAGGGCACTGAAGCTTTCTTT. Translated, it gives CSGDRGQGTEAFF. This chain connects TRBV29-1 to TRBJ1-1; TRBD1 matches at 10 bases. Per germline, CDR1 SQVTM and CDR2 ANQGSEA. This CDR3 is built from 13 residues. With V trimmed by 7 bases and J by 4 bases, 6 bases remained unmatched. The full variable domain, with the rest looked up from reference TRBV29-1 and TRBJ1-1, is SAVISQKPSRDICQRGTSLTIQCQVDSQVTMMFWYRQQPGQSLTLIATANQGSEATYESGFVIDKFPISRPNLTFSTLTVSNMSPEDSSIYLCSGDRGQGTEAFFGQGTRLTVV.

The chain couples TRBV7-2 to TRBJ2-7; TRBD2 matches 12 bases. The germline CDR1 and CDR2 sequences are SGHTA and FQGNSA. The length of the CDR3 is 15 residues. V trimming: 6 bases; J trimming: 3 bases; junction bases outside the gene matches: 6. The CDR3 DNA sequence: TGTGCCAGCAGGGCTAGCGGGGGGGCCTTCTACGAGCAGTACTTC. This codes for CASRASGGAFYEQYF. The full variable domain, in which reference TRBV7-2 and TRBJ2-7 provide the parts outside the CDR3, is GAGVSQSPSNKVTEKGKDVELRCDPISGHTALYWYRQSLGQGLEFLIYFQGNSAPDKSGLPSDRFSAERTGGSVSTLTIQRTQQEDSAVYLCASRASGGAFYEQYFGPGTRLTVT.

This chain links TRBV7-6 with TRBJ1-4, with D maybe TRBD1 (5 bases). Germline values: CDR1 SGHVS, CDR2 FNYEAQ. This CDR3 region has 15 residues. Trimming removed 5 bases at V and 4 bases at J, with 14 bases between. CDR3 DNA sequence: TGTGCCAGCAGCCTGCGGGAGGGGCGTAATGAAAAACTGTTTTTT. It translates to CASSLREGRNEKLFF.

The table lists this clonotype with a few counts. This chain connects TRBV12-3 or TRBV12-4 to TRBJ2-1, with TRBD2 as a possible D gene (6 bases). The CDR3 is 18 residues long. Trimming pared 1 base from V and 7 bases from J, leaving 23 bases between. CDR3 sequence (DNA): TGTGCCAGCAGTTTAGACTTATATGGCGGGAAAGGGATGAATGAGCAGTTCTTC. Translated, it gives CASSLDLYGGKGMNEQFF.

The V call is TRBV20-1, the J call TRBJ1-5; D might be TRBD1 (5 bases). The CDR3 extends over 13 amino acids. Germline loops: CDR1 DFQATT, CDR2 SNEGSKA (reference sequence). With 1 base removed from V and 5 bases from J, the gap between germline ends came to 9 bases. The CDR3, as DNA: TGCAGTGCTAGAGCCCCAGGGCATCAGCCCCAGCATTTT. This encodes CSARAPGHQPQHF.

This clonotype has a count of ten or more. In nucleotides, the CDR3 is TGTGCCAGCAGCTTACTTGGCGGGTCGGGTGAAAAACTGTTTTTT. Its translation: CASSLLGGSGEKLFF. This chain uses TRBV7-2 with TRBJ1-4; D call uncertain. CDR1 is SGHTA, CDR2 FQGNSA, per germline. V lost 2 bases and J lost 7, with 14 bases in between. The CDR3 has 15 residues.

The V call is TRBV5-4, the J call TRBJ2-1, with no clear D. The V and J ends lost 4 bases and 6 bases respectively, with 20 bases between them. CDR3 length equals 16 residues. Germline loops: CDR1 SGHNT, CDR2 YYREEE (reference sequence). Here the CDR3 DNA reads TGTGCCAGCAGCCCGCCTCCTAGGGCCGAGCTCAATGAGCAGTTCTTC. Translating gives CASSPPPRAELNEQFF.

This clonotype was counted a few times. CDR3 sequence (DNA): TGTGCCAGCAGCTTAGGGGGGCGGAGCGGGATCCACGAGCAGTACTTC. Its translation is CASSLGGRSGIHEQYF. The V and J genes are TRBV7-8 and TRBJ2-7, with D perhaps matching TRBD2 (7 bases). The CDR3 contains 16 residues. Trimming removed 1 base from V and 5 bases from J, with 18 bases in between. CDR1 SGHVS and CDR2 FQNEAQ come from the germline V gene.